One and the same sample provided the 25 T cell receptor beta chains below, sequenced in a study of blood T cells in healthy people across ages. Together with a sample-barcoded 5' primer, a J-beta primer mix was included in a second PCR lasting roughly 7 to 11 cycles. TCRdb analysed the 5' RACE reads with MiXCR anew, one entry per CDR3 protein. The top ten hold 10% to 13% of the sample, which has 750,000 to 950,000 distinct CDR3 sequences, 25% to 35% seen once. In addition, the sample was reused for a study of T cells of mothers and their children.

The sequencing sample was made of blood. The receptors here all came from a woman aged 40 to 55 in good health.

This clonotype has only a few counts. This chain uses TRBV9 with TRBJ1-1; D gene uncertain. The CDR3 spans 12 residues. Trimming left V 4 bases short and J 4 bases short, with 8 bases between. The germline gives CDR1 SGDLS, CDR2 YYNGEE. The CDR3 sequence is CASSRLGTEAFF. The CDR3 DNA reads TGTGCCAGCAGCCGCCTTGGCACTGAAGCTTTCTTT.

This clonotype was picked up one time. Germline and junction disagree at one end, which may indicate a read error. The rearrangement uses TRBV25-1 and TRBJ1-4; 7 nucleotides match TRBD1. This CDR3 region has 14 residues. The germline CDR1 and CDR2 sequences are MGHDK and SYGVNS. This CDR3 reads CASSQQGLGEKRFF. Here the CDR3 DNA reads TGTGCCAGCAGTCAACAGGGGCTGGGAGAAAAACGGTTTTTT.

V usage is TRBV10-3 and J usage is TRBJ2-1, with 9 bases aligning to TRBD1. The DNA matches TRBJ2-7 better at its end, which makes the J call doubtful. The CDR3 spans 14 residues. CDR1 ENHRY and CDR2 SYGVKD come from the germline V gene. This chain's CDR3 is CAISGRDREREQYF. The CDR3 region has the DNA TGTGCCATCAGTGGGCGGGACAGGGAGAGGGAGCAGTACTTC.

Turning to this clonotype: The junction departs from the called germline gene at one end, perhaps through a read error. J is TRBJ1-4 and V is TRBV12-3 or TRBV12-4; unclear D gene. The CDR3 loop spans 13 amino acids. CDR3 coding DNA: TGCGCCAGCAGCCAGTCCGGCTATGAAAAACTGTTTTTT. The encoded protein is CASSQSGYEKLFF.

Concerning this clonotype itself: A much larger clone lies one base from this, so it may be a read error. CDR3 in DNA: TGTGCCAGCGGCTTACCCGGACAAAACATTCAGTACTTC. Residues: CASGLPGQNIQYF. The chain has TRBV7-8 and TRBJ2-4; no reliable D call. Germline V gene lookup returns CDR1 SGHVS and CDR2 FQNEAQ. The CDR3 sequence is 13 residues long.

Worth noting for this clonotype: This may come from a read error, since a much larger clone is one base off. The chain employs TRBV28 and TRBJ2-5, with 10 bases fitting TRBD1. The CDR3 loop spans 15 amino acids. CDR1 is MDHEN and CDR2 is SYDVKM in the germline V gene. J was trimmed by 13 bases and V by 10 bases; bases with no gene match: 21. CDR3 nucleotide sequence: TGTGCCACCAGATGGAGAGGGACAGGGGCCTACGAGCGGTACTTC. Amino acid sequence: CATRWRGTGAYERYF.

The chain carries TRBV7-2 and TRBJ2-5; D is tentatively TRBD1 or TRBD2 (7 bases each). Germline V lookup: CDR1 SGHTA, CDR2 FQGNSA. This CDR3 has 12 amino acids. V shed 3 bases and J shed 12 bases, with 14 bases lying between them. CDR3 in DNA: TGTGCCAGCAGCTTGGCAGGGGGGGAGAAGTACTTC. The encoded protein is CASSLAGGEKYF.

The genes are TRBV6-5 and TRBJ2-2; 8 bases match TRBD1. Germline assignment: CDR1 MNHEY and CDR2 SVGAGI. This CDR3 contains 17 residues. With V trimmed by 4 bases and J by 0 bases, 7 bases remained unmatched. The CDR3 DNA follows: TGTGCCAGCAGTTCGGGACAGGTTTTCCCGAACACCGGGGAGCTGTTTTTT. Encoded protein: CASSSGQVFPNTGELFF.

In this sample, this clonotype turned up many times. The rearrangement links TRBV5-5 to TRBJ2-7; 10 nucleotides agree with TRBD1. Germline V gives CDR1 SGHKS, CDR2 YYEKEE (reference sequence). The CDR3 is 15 amino acids. V lost 4 bases, J lost 4 bases, and 8 bases stayed unmatched. Here the CDR3 DNA reads TGTGCCAGCAGCCCGACAGGGGGCACAAAATACGAGCAGTACTTC. Translating gives CASSPTGGTKYEQYF.

This rearrangement joins TRBV7-2 to TRBJ1-1; unclear D gene. Germline-derived CDR1 and CDR2 are SGHTA and FQGNSA. The CDR3 contains 14 residues. Trimming took off 0 bases at V and 6 bases at J, with 11 bases between the two ends. CDR3 protein: CASSLAREGAEAFF. In DNA, the CDR3 is TGTGCCAGCAGCTTAGCGAGGGAGGGTGCTGAAGCTTTCTTT.

With respect to this clonotype: A much larger clonotype is one base distant, so this may be a read error. The chain has TRBV25-1 and TRBJ2-1; D is perhaps TRBD2 (6 bases). The germline V and J ends were trimmed by 7 bases and 2 bases, with 15 bases remaining between them. CDR1 and CDR2 (germline): MGHDK, SYGVNS. CDR3 length: 15 residues. This CDR3 reads CASIGGTLPYNEQFF. The DNA for the CDR3 is TGTGCCAGCATAGGAGGGACCCTCCCCTACAATGAGCAGTTCTTC.

This clonotype occurred a few times. The chain carries TRBV28 and TRBJ1-6, with D tentatively TRBD1 (5 bases). In germline, CDR1 is MDHEN, CDR2 SYDVKM. With 3 bases removed from V and 12 bases from J, the gap between germline ends came to 15 bases. The CDR3 is 14 residues long. The CDR3 loop is CASSFGQGGLPLHF. DNA of the CDR3: TGTGCCAGCAGTTTTGGGCAGGGTGGTTTACCCCTCCACTTT.

The V gene is TRBV3-1, the J gene TRBJ2-1, with 8 bases fitting TRBD1. Trimming at V came to 4 bases and at J to 4 bases, leaving 6 bases not matched to a gene. The CDR3 is made up of 15 amino acids. Per the germline V gene, CDR1 is LGHDT and CDR2 is YNNKEL (reference sequence). In nucleotides, the CDR3 is TGTGCCAGCAGCCCCCAAACAGGGGGGTACAATGAGCAGTTCTTC. It yields the protein CASSPQTGGYNEQFF.

This clonotype showed up just a few times. This sequence may be a read error, since a much larger clone differs from it by one base. The chain combines TRBV27 with TRBJ2-7; 8 nucleotides line up with TRBD1. This CDR3 comprises 14 residues. The germline gives CDR1 MNHEY, CDR2 SMNVEV (reference sequence). V lost 6 bases to trimming and J lost 3 bases; unmatched junction nucleotides: 7. DNA for the CDR3: TGTGCCAGCAGGCAAGACAGGGGCTACTACGAGCAGTACTTC. Its protein product is CASRQDRGYYEQYF.

V is TRBV20-1 and J is TRBJ2-7, with D perhaps being TRBD1 or TRBD2 (5 bases each). The DNA end is more similar to TRBJ2-5, so the J call may be wrong. This CDR3 comprises 15 residues. Germline-derived CDR1 and CDR2 are DFQATT and SNEGSKA (reference sequence). In DNA, the CDR3 is TGCAGTGCTAGAGTTCCGGGGCCGAACAAAGAGACCCAGTACTTC. This translates into CSARVPGPNKETQYF.

This clonotype was counted once. As the CDR3 is not closed by the conserved phenylalanine or tryptophan, this likely results from a read error. V and J are TRBV9 and TRBJ2-3; TRBD1 is a possible D gene (6 bases). Germline V CDR1 and CDR2: SGDLS, YYNGEE. Trimming stripped 4 bases from V and 4 bases from J, with 13 bases between. There are 14 residues in the CDR3. Written as DNA, the CDR3 is TGTGCCAGCAGCATAGGACAGCACGCAGATACGCAGTATTTG. Protein: CASSIGQHADTQYL.

Written as DNA, the CDR3 is TGCAGTGCTATCCGGGACAGGGGCTACACCGGGGAGCTGTTTTTT. It yields the protein CSAIRDRGYTGELFF. This chain uses TRBV20-1 with TRBJ2-2; 10 bases agree with TRBD1. The germline CDR1 and CDR2 sequences are DFQATT and SNEGSKA (reference sequence). This CDR3 is built from 15 residues. The V gene end was trimmed by 4 bases and the J gene end by 3 bases; junction bases not matched to a gene: 5.

Comments on this clonotype: Its ends do not fully match the called genes, so a read error is possible. CDR3 nucleotide sequence: TGTGCCAGCAGCTTAGGGGGCGGAACCGATGGCTGCACCTTC. Its protein product is CASSLGGGTDGCTF. The chain joins TRBV13 to TRBJ1-2; D unresolved. Germline V gene lookup returns CDR1 PRHDT and CDR2 FYEKMQ (reference sequence). The CDR3 spans 14 residues.

The chain recombines TRBV13 with TRBJ1-2; unclear D gene. Germline CDR1 is PRHDT and CDR2 is FYEKMQ (reference sequence). The germline V and J ends were trimmed by 2 bases and 4 bases, with 11 bases remaining between them. CDR3 length equals 14 residues. The CDR3 loop is CASSLFGPSYGYTF. DNA of the CDR3: TGTGCCAGCAGCTTATTCGGTCCGTCCTATGGCTACACCTTC.

Worth noting for this clonotype: The DNA is omitted, as the CDR3 cannot be located on it reliably, and the CDR3 follows TCRdb's listing. V and J are TRBV6-5 and TRBJ1-2. The germline gives CDR1 MNHEY, CDR2 SVGAGI. The CDR3 adds up to 12 amino acids, both ends counted. The CDR3 region is CTSSSAYYGCTF.

This clonotype appeared many times. The genes are TRBV6-6 and TRBJ2-7, with TRBD1 as a possible D gene (6 bases). Germline loops: CDR1 MNHNY, CDR2 SVGAGI (reference sequence). The CDR3 length is 13 residues. Trimming took 6 bases from V and 2 from J, leaving 11 bases between them. The CDR3, as DNA: TGTGCCAGCAGGGTCGGGACAACCTACGAGCAGTACTTC. The encoded protein is CASRVGTTYEQYF.

This clonotype was seen ten or more times. V and J are TRBV12-3 or TRBV12-4 and TRBJ2-7; 8 nucleotides agree with TRBD1. The CDR3 spans 14 residues. After removal of 5 bases from V and 3 bases from J, the junction contained 6 bases not matched to a gene. In DNA, the CDR3 is TGTGCCAGCAGTGACGACAGGGGTATCTACGAGCAGTACTTC. It codes for CASSDDRGIYEQYF.

As regards this clonotype: A much more abundant neighbour one base away suggests this may be a read error. The chain carries TRBV7-2 and TRBJ2-7; TRBD1 aligns across 9 bases. CDR3 size: 16 residues. CDR1 and CDR2 (germline): SGHTA, FQGNSA. CDR3 in amino acids: CASSLDSGTGRYAQYF. The CDR3 DNA reads TGTGCCAGCAGCTTAGACTCCGGGACAGGGAGATACGCGCAGTACTTC.

Comment on this clonotype: One end of the junction does not line up with germline, which may come from a read error. The V and J genes are TRBV7-2 and TRBJ2-7; 7 bases are shared with TRBD2. Germline CDR1 SGHTA, CDR2 FQGNSA. The CDR3 spans 16 residues. The CDR3 DNA reads TGTGCCAGCAGCTTAATGCTAGCGGTTTACTCCTACGAGCTGTACTTC. Its translation: CASSLMLAVYSYELYF.

V usage is TRBV20-1 and J usage is TRBJ2-3, with D unclear. Germline V gene sequence: CDR1 DFQATT, CDR2 SNEGSKA (reference sequence). V was shortened by 0 bases and J by 2 bases, with 12 bases between the two germline ends. CDR3 length: 15 amino acids. The CDR3 is CSAREAPADTDTQYF. DNA of the CDR3: TGCAGTGCTAGAGAGGCACCGGCGGACACAGATACGCAGTATTTT.